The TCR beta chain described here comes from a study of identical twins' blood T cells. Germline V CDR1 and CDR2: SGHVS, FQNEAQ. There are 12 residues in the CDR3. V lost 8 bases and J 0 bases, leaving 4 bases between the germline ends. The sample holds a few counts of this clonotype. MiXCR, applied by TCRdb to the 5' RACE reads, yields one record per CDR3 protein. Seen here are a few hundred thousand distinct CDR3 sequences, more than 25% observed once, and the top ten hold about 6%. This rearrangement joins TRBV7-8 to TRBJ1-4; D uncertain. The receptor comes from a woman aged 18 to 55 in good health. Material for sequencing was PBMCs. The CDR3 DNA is TGTGCCAGCGGAACAACTAATGAAAAACTGTTTTTT. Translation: CASGTTNEKLFF.